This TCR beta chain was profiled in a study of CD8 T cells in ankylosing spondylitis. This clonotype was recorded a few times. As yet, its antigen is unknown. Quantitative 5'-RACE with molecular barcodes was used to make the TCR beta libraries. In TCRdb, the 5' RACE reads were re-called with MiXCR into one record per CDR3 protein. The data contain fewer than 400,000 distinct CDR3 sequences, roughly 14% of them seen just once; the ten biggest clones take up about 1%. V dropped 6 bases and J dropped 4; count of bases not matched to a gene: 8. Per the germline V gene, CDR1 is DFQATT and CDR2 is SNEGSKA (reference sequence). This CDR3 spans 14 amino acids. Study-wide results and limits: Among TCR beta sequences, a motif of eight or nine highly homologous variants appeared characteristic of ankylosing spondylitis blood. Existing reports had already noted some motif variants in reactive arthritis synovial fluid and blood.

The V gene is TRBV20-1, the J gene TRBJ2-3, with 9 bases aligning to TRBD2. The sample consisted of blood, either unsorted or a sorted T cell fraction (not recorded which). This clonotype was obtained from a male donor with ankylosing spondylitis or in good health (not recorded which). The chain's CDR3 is CSARGTSFADTQYF. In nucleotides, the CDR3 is TGCAGTGCGCGGGGGACTAGCTTCGCAGATACGCAGTATTTT.